Listed here are 15 T cell receptor beta chains from one sample, sequenced in a study of blood T cell repertoires in COVID-19. Assay used: immunoSEQ multiplex PCR; TCRdb lists only in-frame clones, some missing. The profile shows about 440,000 clones, around 89% of them singletons. Sample: peripheral blood. These receptors all stem from a woman between 25 and 40 years old with acute or convalescent COVID-19.

This chain links TRBV7-9 with TRBJ1-4, with TRBD1 identical over 7 bases. The germline CDR1 and CDR2 sequences are SEHNR and FQNEAQ (reference sequence). V gave up 9 bases and J gave up 7 bases; unmatched junction bases: 20. The CDR3 is made up of 17 amino acids. The CDR3 nucleotides are TGTGCCAGTAGGGGGGACTCCGGGACAGAGGAACGTGAAAAACTGTTTTTT. Translating it yields CASRGDSGTEEREKLFF. Drawing the rest from reference TRBV7-9 and TRBJ1-4, the complete variable domain is DTGVSQNPRHKITKRGQNVTFRCDPISEHNRLYWYRQTLGQGPEFLTYFQNEAQLEKSRLLSDRFSAERPKGSFSTLEIQRTEQGDSAMYLCASRGDSGTEEREKLFFGSGTQLSVL.

The V gene is TRBV6-5, the J gene TRBJ1-1; TRBD1 might be the D (6 bases). Germline V gives CDR1 MNHEY, CDR2 SVGAGI. The CDR3 spans 13 residues. V lost 7 bases and J lost 4, with 13 bases in between. The DNA for the CDR3 is TGTGCCAGCACCTCACAGGGTGCCACTGAAGCTTTCTTT. Translated: CASTSQGATEAFF.

CDR3 sequence reads: CASSLDLRGAGFQYF. Here the CDR3 DNA reads TGTGCCAGCAGCTTGGATCTGCGGGGGGCCGGTTTTCAGTACTTC. This chain links TRBV5-4 with TRBJ2-4; TRBD2 matches 8 bases. After removal of 0 bases from V and 11 bases from J, the junction contained 10 bases not matched to a gene. This CDR3 region has 15 residues. In germline, CDR1 is SGHNT, CDR2 YYREEE (reference sequence).

The CDR3 here is CASSGDRAHNEQFF. The CDR3 DNA follows: TGTGCCAGCAGTGGGGACAGGGCCCACAATGAGCAGTTCTTC. The chain couples TRBV2 to TRBJ2-1, with 9 nucleotides matching TRBD1. V lost 4 bases and J lost 5; bases outside the gene matches: 3. The germline gives CDR1 SNHLY, CDR2 FYNNEI. The CDR3 is 14 residues long.

This sequence joins TRBV5-4 and TRBJ2-1, with 10 nucleotides matching TRBD2. Germline V CDR1 and CDR2: SGHNT, YYREEE (reference sequence). The CDR3 runs 17 residues. The trim removed 0 bases at V and 4 bases at J, leaving 7 bases unmatched. For the CDR3, the DNA is TGTGCCAGCAGCTTGGACAGCGGGGGGGCCGGGTACAATGAGCAGTTCTTC. Translation: CASSLDSGGAGYNEQFF.

The chain joins TRBV28 to TRBJ2-1, with no clear D. Trimming removed 1 base at V and 0 bases at J, with 13 bases between. Germline V CDR1 and CDR2: MDHEN, SYDVKM. The CDR3 has 17 residues. The CDR3 protein is CASSLSRQKSSYNEQFF. The CDR3 bases are TGTGCCAGCAGTTTATCGAGACAAAAGAGCTCCTACAATGAGCAGTTCTTC.

This sequence joins TRBV6-5 and TRBJ2-1; 9 bases align to TRBD2. Germline V gene lookup returns CDR1 MNHEY and CDR2 SVGAGI. There are 15 residues in the CDR3. J lost 0 bases, V lost 5 bases, and 2 bases had no gene match. The CDR3 bases are TGTGCCAGCAGTAATAGCGGGGGCTCCTACAATGAGCAGTTCTTC. As protein: CASSNSGGSYNEQFF.

Turning to this clone: In the same sample, other DNA sequences code for this CDR3. The chain uses TRBV10-3 and TRBJ2-1, with 7 positions matching TRBD2. The length of the CDR3 is 13 residues. Germline CDR1 and CDR2: ENHRY and SYGVKD. After removal of 7 bases from V and 4 bases from J, the junction contained 4 bases not matched to a gene. The CDR3 region is CAITSGAYNEQFF. CDR3 bases: TGTGCCATCACAAGCGGGGCTTACAATGAGCAGTTCTTC.

The chain combines TRBV30 with TRBJ2-2; D is ambiguous. The CDR3 is 12 residues long. Between the trimmed V and J ends, which lost 3 bases and 2 bases, there was a span of 4 bases. Germline V lookup: CDR1 GTSNPN, CDR2 SVGIG (reference sequence). CDR3 bases: TGTGCCTGGAGCCTCAACACCGGGGAGCTGTTTTTT. This sequence encodes CAWSLNTGELFF.

The genes are TRBV9 and TRBJ1-6; weak D call: TRBD1 (6 bases). This CDR3 is built from 15 residues. Trimming stripped 0 bases from V and 7 bases from J, with 11 bases between. CDR1 and CDR2 from the germline V gene are SGDLS and YYNGEE. For the CDR3, the DNA is TGTGCCAGCAGCGTAGGGGGGGGCTCCAATTCACCCCTCCACTTT. Its translation is CASSVGGGSNSPLHF.

V is TRBV4-1 and J is TRBJ2-7; D may be TRBD1 (7 bases). CDR1 is MGHRA, CDR2 YSYEKL, per germline. This CDR3 region has 16 residues. Trimming cost V 1 base and J 1 base, with 14 bases left between them. The CDR3 sequence: CASSQGRGQLSYEQYF. The CDR3 DNA sequence: TGCGCCAGCAGCCAAGGGAGGGGACAGTTATCCTACGAGCAGTACTTC.

The rearrangement links TRBV11-2 to TRBJ2-2; 10 positions match TRBD2. Trimming removed 10 bases from V and 1 base from J; junction bases left unmatched: 12. Per germline, CDR1 SGHAT and CDR2 FQNNGV. The CDR3 totals 17 residues. The CDR3, as DNA: TGTGCCACCTTCAACCCGGCTAGCGGGGGGAACACCGGGGAGCTGTTTTTT. It specifies CATFNPASGGNTGELFF.

V is TRBV19 and J is TRBJ2-1, with 10 bases aligning to TRBD2. This CDR3 has 15 residues. Germline V gene data show CDR1 as LNHDA and CDR2 as SQIVND (reference sequence). The J segment lost 1 base and the V segment lost 6 bases, leaving 3 bases of the junction unmatched. As DNA, the CDR3 is TGTGCCAGTAGGCCACTAGCGGGGTCCTACAATGAGCAGTTCTTC. It yields the protein CASRPLAGSYNEQFF.

The V and J genes are TRBV4-2 and TRBJ2-5, with 11 positions matching TRBD2. The CDR3 extends over 16 amino acids. Germline CDR1 is LGHNA and CDR2 is YNFKEQ. Trimming cost V 2 bases and J 1 base; bases outside gene matches: 3. CDR3 bases: TGTGCCAGCAGCCAACTGGGACTAGCGGTCCAAGAGACCCAGTACTTC. Protein product: CASSQLGLAVQETQYF.

A note on this clone: Germline and junction disagree at one end, which may indicate a read error. The CDR3 sequence is CASRQGLAAQETQYF. CDR3 coding DNA: TGTGCCAGCAGACAAGGACTAGCGGCGCAAGAGACCCAGTACTTC. The chain recombines TRBV3-1 (or the pseudogene TRBV3-2) with TRBJ2-5; 10 bases align to TRBD2. The CDR3 has 15 residues. Germline CDR1 LGHDT, CDR2 YNNKEL (reference sequence).